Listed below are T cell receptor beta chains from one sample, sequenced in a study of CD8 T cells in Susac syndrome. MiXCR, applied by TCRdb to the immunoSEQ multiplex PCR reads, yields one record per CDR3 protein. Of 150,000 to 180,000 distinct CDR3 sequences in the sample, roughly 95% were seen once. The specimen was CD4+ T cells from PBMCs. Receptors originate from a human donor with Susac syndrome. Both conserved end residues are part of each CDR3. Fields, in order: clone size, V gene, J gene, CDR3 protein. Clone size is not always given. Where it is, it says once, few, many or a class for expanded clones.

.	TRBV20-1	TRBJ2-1	CSARISGLSSYNEQFF
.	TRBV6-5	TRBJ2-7	CASSYSEDTYYEQYF
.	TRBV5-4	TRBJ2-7	CASSLHNSYEQYF
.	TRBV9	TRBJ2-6	CASSGIQGRGSGANVLTF
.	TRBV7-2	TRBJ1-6	CASSLEGFNSPLHF
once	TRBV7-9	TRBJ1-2	CASSMDGAAYGYTF
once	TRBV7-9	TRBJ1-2	CASSLAPGQGRDGYTF
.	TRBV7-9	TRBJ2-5	CASSLVGSETQYF
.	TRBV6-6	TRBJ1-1	CASSYRREMNTEAFF
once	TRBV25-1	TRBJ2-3	CASTPGSVYTDTQYF
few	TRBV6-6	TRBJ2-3	CASSYLADTQYF
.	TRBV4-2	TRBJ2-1	CASSQGELEGNEQFF
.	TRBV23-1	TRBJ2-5	CASSQLDKGAIWETQYF
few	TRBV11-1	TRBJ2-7	CASSLAEEQYF
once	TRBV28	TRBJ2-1	CASSIDRAHEQFF
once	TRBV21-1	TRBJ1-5	CASSKDRGPRGNQPQHF
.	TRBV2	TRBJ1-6	CASSFERDRVHF